These T cell receptor beta chains were read from a single sample in a study of blood T cell repertoires in COVID-19. Here immunoSEQ multiplex PCR was the method, and the copy in TCRdb shows in-frame clones only, minus some. The sample carries about 220,000 clones, almost 90% recorded once. The sequenced sample was PBMCs or T cells enriched from blood (not recorded which). These receptors originate from a man aged 25-45 years who had been exposed to COVID-19. Each CDR3 is given with its conserved first and last residue. D genes are given only for firm matches. Clone size, where shown, is once, few, many, or a class for clones that have expanded.

clone size: .; D gene: TRBD1; J gene: TRBJ2-7; V gene: TRBV30; CDR3 DNA: TGTGCCCCTACCTCCGGGACAGGGTCCTACGAGCAGTACTTC; CDR3 protein: CAPTSGTGSYEQYF
clone size: .; D gene: TRBD2; J gene: TRBJ2-5; V gene: TRBV6-2/TRBV6-3; CDR3 DNA: TGTGCCAGCAGCACCGGGACTAGCACAGAGACCCAGTACTTC; CDR3 protein: CASSTGTSTETQYF
clone size: .; D gene: .; J gene: TRBJ1-2; V gene: TRBV25-1; CDR3 DNA: TGTGCCAGCAGTATAAAGCTTAACTATGGCTACACCTTC; CDR3 protein: CASSIKLNYGYTF
clone size: .; D gene: .; J gene: TRBJ2-7; V gene: TRBV7-2; CDR3 DNA: TGTGCCAGCAGCTTGACGGGGGCCTACGAGCAGTACTTC; CDR3 protein: CASSLTGAYEQYF
clone size: once; D gene: TRBD2; J gene: TRBJ2-1; V gene: TRBV7-6; CDR3 DNA: TGTGCCAGCAGCCCAAGACTAGCGGGGGGAGACAATGAGCAGTTCTTC; CDR3 protein: CASSPRLAGGDNEQFF
clone size: .; D gene: TRBD1; J gene: TRBJ1-6; V gene: TRBV7-2; CDR3 DNA: TGTGCCAGCAGCTCAGACAGGGTCTTGGATTCACCCCTCCACTTT; CDR3 protein: CASSSDRVLDSPLHF
clone size: .; D gene: TRBD2; J gene: TRBJ2-2; V gene: TRBV18; CDR3 DNA: TGTGCCAGCTCACCGGGACTAGCGGGAGTCACCGGGGAGCTGTTTTTT; CDR3 protein: CASSPGLAGVTGELFF
clone size: few; D gene: .; J gene: TRBJ2-4; V gene: TRBV7-8; CDR3 DNA: TGTGCCAGCAGCGAAACTAGCCGGCTAGCCAAAAACATTCAGTACTTC; CDR3 protein: CASSETSRLAKNIQYF
clone size: .; D gene: .; J gene: TRBJ1-2; V gene: TRBV12-3/TRBV12-4; CDR3 DNA: TGTGCCAGCAGTTTGTCAGCTAACTATGGCTACACCTTC; CDR3 protein: CASSLSANYGYTF
clone size: .; D gene: TRBD2; J gene: TRBJ2-5; V gene: TRBV3-1/TRBV3-2; CDR3 DNA: TGTGCCAGCAGCCAAGGGGCACTAGCGGGGGGGCTCCAGGAGACCCAGTACTTC; CDR3 protein: CASSQGALAGGLQETQYF
clone size: once; D gene: .; J gene: TRBJ1-3; V gene: TRBV19; CDR3 DNA: TGTGCCAGTACTCCACAGGGTTTTCCCCGAATGCGGGGAAACACCATATATTTT; CDR3 protein: CASTPQGFPRMRGNTIYF
clone size: .; D gene: .; J gene: TRBJ2-7; V gene: TRBV24-1; CDR3 DNA: TGTGCCACCAGTATAGAACCTTACGAGCAGTACTTC; CDR3 protein: CATSIEPYEQYF
clone size: .; D gene: .; J gene: TRBJ2-1; V gene: TRBV11-2; CDR3 DNA: TGTGCCAGCAGCCCCACCCTCGGAGGTTACAATGAGCAGTTCTTC; CDR3 protein: CASSPTLGGYNEQFF
clone size: once; D gene: .; J gene: TRBJ2-5; V gene: TRBV7-2; CDR3 DNA: TGTGCCAGCAGCTTAGCGGGCCAGGGGGAGACCCAGTACTTC; CDR3 protein: CASSLAGQGETQYF
clone size: .; D gene: .; J gene: TRBJ1-4; V gene: TRBV6-1; CDR3 DNA: TGTGCCAGCAGTGAGGGTGCGGGGGCCAGCGGGGAAAAACTGTTTTTT; CDR3 protein: CASSEGAGASGEKLFF
clone size: .; D gene: TRBD1; J gene: TRBJ2-7; V gene: TRBV27; CDR3 DNA: TGTGCCAGCAGTCCTAGACAGGGCCCCTACGAGCAGTACTTC; CDR3 protein: CASSPRQGPYEQYF
clone size: .; D gene: .; J gene: TRBJ1-3; V gene: TRBV11-2; CDR3 DNA: TGTGCCAGCAGCTTAGGGACAGTGTTCTCTGGAAACACCATATATTTT; CDR3 protein: CASSLGTVFSGNTIYF
clone size: .; D gene: .; J gene: TRBJ2-3; V gene: TRBV19; CDR3 DNA: TGTGCCAGTAGTATAGATTTGAGACCGGGTCCTAGCACAGATACGCAGTATTTT; CDR3 protein: CASSIDLRPGPSTDTQYF
clone size: .; D gene: TRBD1; J gene: TRBJ1-3; V gene: TRBV19; CDR3 DNA: TGTGCCAGTAGTATACAGGGGGCTGGAAACACCATATATTTT; CDR3 protein: CASSIQGAGNTIYF
clone size: .; D gene: TRBD1; J gene: TRBJ2-2; V gene: TRBV6-2/TRBV6-3; CDR3 DNA: TGTGCCAGCAGTTACAGGGGGCGCAGTACCGGGGAGCTGTTTTTT; CDR3 protein: CASSYRGRSTGELFF
clone size: .; D gene: TRBD2; J gene: TRBJ2-3; V gene: TRBV5-1; CDR3 DNA: TGCGCCAGCTATCATACGGGGGGAACAGATACGCAGTATTTT; CDR3 protein: CASYHTGGTDTQYF
clone size: .; D gene: TRBD2; J gene: TRBJ2-7; V gene: TRBV7-9; CDR3 DNA: TGTGCCAGCAGCACCGAGACTAGCGGCCCGGGGCAGTACTTC; CDR3 protein: CASSTETSGPGQYF
clone size: .; D gene: TRBD1; J gene: TRBJ1-2; V gene: TRBV4-1; CDR3 DNA: TGCGCCAGCAGCCAAGAGGGACAGGTTAAATTCTATGGCTACACCTTC; CDR3 protein: CASSQEGQVKFYGYTF
clone size: .; D gene: .; J gene: TRBJ1-5; V gene: TRBV19; CDR3 DNA: TGTGCCAGTAGTATAAGGTACGGGGATCAGCCCCAGCATTTT; CDR3 protein: CASSIRYGDQPQHF
clone size: .; D gene: TRBD1; J gene: TRBJ2-5; V gene: TRBV4-3; CDR3 DNA: TGCGCCAGCAGCCAAGGAGTAGGGACAGGGGTACAAGAGACCCAGTACTTC; CDR3 protein: CASSQGVGTGVQETQYF
clone size: .; D gene: .; J gene: TRBJ2-1; V gene: TRBV4-1; CDR3 DNA: TGCGCCAGCAGCCAAGAGGGAGGGGGGCGCTCTGGTGAGCAGTTCTTC; CDR3 protein: CASSQEGGGRSGEQFF
clone size: .; D gene: .; J gene: TRBJ1-3; V gene: TRBV7-9; CDR3 DNA: TGTGCCAGCAGCTTAGCGTGGGACACCTTTTCTGGAAACACCATATATTTT; CDR3 protein: CASSLAWDTFSGNTIYF
clone size: .; D gene: TRBD1; J gene: TRBJ1-2; V gene: TRBV5-1; CDR3 DNA: TGCGCCAGCAGCCCCGGGACAGCTCTCTATGGCTACACCTTC; CDR3 protein: CASSPGTALYGYTF
clone size: .; D gene: .; J gene: TRBJ1-4; V gene: TRBV4-1; CDR3 DNA: TGCGCCAGCAGCCAAGAATGGGCCAGGTATCGTGAAAAACTGTTTTTT; CDR3 protein: CASSQEWARYREKLFF
clone size: .; D gene: .; J gene: TRBJ2-5; V gene: TRBV12-3/TRBV12-4; CDR3 DNA: TGTGCCAGCCATCGGAGGGGACAGGAGACCCAGTACTTC; CDR3 protein: CASHRRGQETQYF
clone size: .; D gene: TRBD1; J gene: TRBJ1-4; V gene: TRBV4-1; CDR3 DNA: TGCGCCAGCAGACAGGGGCGCGGGAGGGAGAAACTGTTTTTT; CDR3 protein: CASRQGRGREKLFF
clone size: .; D gene: TRBD2; J gene: TRBJ2-1; V gene: TRBV29-1; CDR3 DNA: TGCAGCGTTGAAGATTCTAGCGGGGTTAGCAATGAGCAGTTCTTC; CDR3 protein: CSVEDSSGVSNEQFF
clone size: .; D gene: TRBD1; J gene: TRBJ2-1; V gene: TRBV30; CDR3 DNA: TGTGCCTGGACCGACAGGGGTGAGCAGTTCTTC; CDR3 protein: CAWTDRGEQFF
clone size: .; D gene: TRBD1; J gene: TRBJ1-2; V gene: TRBV6-2/TRBV6-3; CDR3 DNA: TGTGCCAGCAGTTACTCAACGGACAGGGACTTTAACTATGGCTACACCTTC; CDR3 protein: CASSYSTDRDFNYGYTF
clone size: .; D gene: .; J gene: TRBJ2-2; V gene: TRBV11-2; CDR3 DNA: TGTGCCAGCAGCTCATTAGCAGTAAACACCGGGGAGCTGTTTTTT; CDR3 protein: CASSSLAVNTGELFF
clone size: .; D gene: TRBD1; J gene: TRBJ2-2; V gene: TRBV19; CDR3 DNA: TGTGCCAGTTTGGGGCGGACAGGGCCCTTTCGGGAGCTGTTTTTT; CDR3 protein: CASLGRTGPFRELFF
clone size: .; D gene: .; J gene: TRBJ2-2; V gene: TRBV18; CDR3 DNA: TGTGCCAGCTCACCGCGAGGGGACTACACCGGGGAGCTGTTTTTT; CDR3 protein: CASSPRGDYTGELFF
clone size: .; D gene: .; J gene: TRBJ2-1; V gene: TRBV11-1; CDR3 DNA: TGTGCCAGCAGCTTAAGAGCGTACTCCTACAATGAGCAGTTCTTC; CDR3 protein: CASSLRAYSYNEQFF
clone size: .; D gene: .; J gene: TRBJ2-7; V gene: TRBV6-5; CDR3 DNA: TGTGCCAGCATCCGCGCCTACGAGCAGTACTTC; CDR3 protein: CASIRAYEQYF
clone size: .; D gene: TRBD1; J gene: TRBJ1-5; V gene: TRBV6-2/TRBV6-3; CDR3 DNA: TGTGCCAGCAGCGGACAGGACCCTAATCAGCCCCAGCATTTT; CDR3 protein: CASSGQDPNQPQHF